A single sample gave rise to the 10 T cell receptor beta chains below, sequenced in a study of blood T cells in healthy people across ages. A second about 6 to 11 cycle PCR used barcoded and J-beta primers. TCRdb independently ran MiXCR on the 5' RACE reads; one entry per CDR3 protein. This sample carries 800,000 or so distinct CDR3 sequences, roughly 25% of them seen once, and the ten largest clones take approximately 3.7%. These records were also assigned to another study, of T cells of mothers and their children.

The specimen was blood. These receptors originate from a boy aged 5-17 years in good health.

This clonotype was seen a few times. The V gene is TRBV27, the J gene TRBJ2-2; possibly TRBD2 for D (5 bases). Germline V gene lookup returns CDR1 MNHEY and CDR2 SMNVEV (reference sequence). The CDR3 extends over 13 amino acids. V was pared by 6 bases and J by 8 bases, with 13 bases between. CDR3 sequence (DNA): TGTGCCAGCAGATCACTAGTTTCGGGGGAGCTGTTTTTT. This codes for CASRSLVSGELFF.

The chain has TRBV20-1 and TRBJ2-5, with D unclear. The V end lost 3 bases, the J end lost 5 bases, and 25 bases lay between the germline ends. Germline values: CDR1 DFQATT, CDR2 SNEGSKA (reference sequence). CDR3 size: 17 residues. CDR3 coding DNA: TGCAGTGCTAGTGATTCGAGGCTTGGGCTCTCTCGGGAGACCCAGTACTTC. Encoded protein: CSASDSRLGLSRETQYF.

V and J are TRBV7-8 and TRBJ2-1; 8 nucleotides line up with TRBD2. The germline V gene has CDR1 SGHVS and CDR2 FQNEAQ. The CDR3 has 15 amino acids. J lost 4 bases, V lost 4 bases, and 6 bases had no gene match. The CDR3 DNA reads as TGTGCCAGCAGCTCCCCGACTAGCGTTTACAATGAGCAGTTCTTC. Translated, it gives CASSSPTSVYNEQFF. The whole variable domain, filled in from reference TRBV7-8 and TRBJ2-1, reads GAGVSQSPRYKVAKRGQDVALRCDPISGHVSLFWYQQALGQGPEFLTYFQNEAQLDKSGLPSDRFFAERPEGSVSTLKIQRTQQEDSAVYLCASSSPTSVYNEQFFGPGTRLTVL.

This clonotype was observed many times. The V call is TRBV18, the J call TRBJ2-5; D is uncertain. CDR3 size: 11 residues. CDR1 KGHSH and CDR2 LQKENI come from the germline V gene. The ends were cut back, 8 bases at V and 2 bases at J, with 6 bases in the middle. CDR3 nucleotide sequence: TGTGCCAGCAGCCCTCAAGAGACCCAGTACTTC. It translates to CASSPQETQYF.

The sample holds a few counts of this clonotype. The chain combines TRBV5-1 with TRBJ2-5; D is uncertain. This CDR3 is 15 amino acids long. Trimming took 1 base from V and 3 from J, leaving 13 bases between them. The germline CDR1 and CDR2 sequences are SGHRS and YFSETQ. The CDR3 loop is CASSLRLSGKETQYF. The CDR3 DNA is TGCGCCAGCAGCTTGAGGCTATCGGGTAAAGAGACCCAGTACTTC. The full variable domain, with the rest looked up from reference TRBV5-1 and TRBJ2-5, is KAGVTQTPRYLIKTRGQQVTLSCSPISGHRSVSWYQQTPGQGLQFLFEYFSETQRNKGNFPGRFSGRQFSNSRSEMNVSTLELGDSALYLCASSLRLSGKETQYFGPGTRLLVL.

CDR3 residues: CASSEGTDYQPQHF. The DNA of the CDR3 is TGTGCCAGCAGTGAAGGGACAGACTATCAGCCCCAGCATTTT. V gene TRBV25-1 combines with J gene TRBJ1-5; 7 bases align to TRBD1. CDR1 and CDR2 (germline): MGHDK, SYGVNS. This CDR3 contains 14 residues. J was trimmed by 5 bases and V by 2 bases; bases with no gene match: 3.

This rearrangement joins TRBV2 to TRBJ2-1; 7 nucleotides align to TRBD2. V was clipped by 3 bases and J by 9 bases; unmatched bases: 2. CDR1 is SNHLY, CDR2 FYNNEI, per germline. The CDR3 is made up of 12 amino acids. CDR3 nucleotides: TGTGCCAGCAGTGACACTAGCGCTGAGCAGTTCTTC. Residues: CASSDTSAEQFF. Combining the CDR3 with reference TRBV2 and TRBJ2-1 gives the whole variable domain EPEVTQTPSHQVTQMGQEVILRCVPISNHLYFYWYRQILGQKVEFLVSFYNNEISEKSEIFDDQFSVERPDGSNFTLKIRSTKLEDSAMYFCASSDTSAEQFFGPGTRLTVL.

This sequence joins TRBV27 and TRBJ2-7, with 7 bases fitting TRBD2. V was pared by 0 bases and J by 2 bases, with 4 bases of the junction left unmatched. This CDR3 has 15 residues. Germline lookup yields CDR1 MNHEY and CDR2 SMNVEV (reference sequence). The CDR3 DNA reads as TGTGCCAGCAGTTTATCGGGCGGGGGTACCTACGAGCAGTACTTC. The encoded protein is CASSLSGGGTYEQYF.

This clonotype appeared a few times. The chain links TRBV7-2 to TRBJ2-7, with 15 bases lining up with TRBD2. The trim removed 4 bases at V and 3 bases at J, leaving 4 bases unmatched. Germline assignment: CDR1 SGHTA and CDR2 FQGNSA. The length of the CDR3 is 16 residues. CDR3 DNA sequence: TGTGCCAGCAGCTCGGGGACTAGCGGGAGGTACTACGAGCAGTACTTC. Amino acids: CASSSGTSGRYYEQYF.

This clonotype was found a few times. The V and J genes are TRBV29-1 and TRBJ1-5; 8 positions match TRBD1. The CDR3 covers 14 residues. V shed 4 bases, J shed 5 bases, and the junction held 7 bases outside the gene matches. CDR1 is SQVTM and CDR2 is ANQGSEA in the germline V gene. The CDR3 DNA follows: TGCAGCGTTGTGACAGGGGCGTTCGATCAGCCCCAGCATTTT. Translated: CSVVTGAFDQPQHF.